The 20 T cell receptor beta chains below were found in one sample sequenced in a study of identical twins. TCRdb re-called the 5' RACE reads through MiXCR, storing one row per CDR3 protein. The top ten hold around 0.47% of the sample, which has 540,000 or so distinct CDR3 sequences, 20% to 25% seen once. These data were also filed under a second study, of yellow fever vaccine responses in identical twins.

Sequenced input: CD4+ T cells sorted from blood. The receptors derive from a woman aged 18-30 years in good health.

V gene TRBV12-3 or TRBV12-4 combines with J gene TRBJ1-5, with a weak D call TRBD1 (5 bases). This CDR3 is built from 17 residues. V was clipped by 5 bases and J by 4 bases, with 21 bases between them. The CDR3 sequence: CASSPGDGLRLNQPQHF. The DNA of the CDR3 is TGTGCCAGCAGTCCGGGGGATGGCCTTCGGCTTAATCAGCCCCAGCATTTT.

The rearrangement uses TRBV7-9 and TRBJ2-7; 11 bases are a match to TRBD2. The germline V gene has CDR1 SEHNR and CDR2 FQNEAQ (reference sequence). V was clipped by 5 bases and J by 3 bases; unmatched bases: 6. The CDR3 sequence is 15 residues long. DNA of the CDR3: TGTGCCAGCAGCCTAGAGACTAGCGGGAACTACGAGCAGTACTTC. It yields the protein CASSLETSGNYEQYF. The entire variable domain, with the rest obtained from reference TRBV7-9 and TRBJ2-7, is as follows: DTGVSQNPRHKITKRGQNVTFRCDPISEHNRLYWYRQTLGQGPEFLTYFQNEAQLEKSRLLSDRFSAERPKGSFSTLEIQRTEQGDSAMYLCASSLETSGNYEQYFGPGTRLTVT.

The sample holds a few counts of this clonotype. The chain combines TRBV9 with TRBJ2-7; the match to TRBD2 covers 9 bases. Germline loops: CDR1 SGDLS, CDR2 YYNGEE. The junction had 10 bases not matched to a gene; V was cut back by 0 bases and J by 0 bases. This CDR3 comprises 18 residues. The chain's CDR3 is CASSVVPVERGDSYEQYV. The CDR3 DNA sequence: TGTGCCAGCAGCGTAGTTCCAGTTGAGCGGGGGGACTCCTACGAGCAGTACGTC.

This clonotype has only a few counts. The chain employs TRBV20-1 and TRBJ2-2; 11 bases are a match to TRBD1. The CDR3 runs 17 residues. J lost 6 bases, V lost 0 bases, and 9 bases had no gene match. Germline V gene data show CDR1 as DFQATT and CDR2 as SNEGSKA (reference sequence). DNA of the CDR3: TGCAGTGCTAGAGAAACCGGGACAGGGGGATCATCCGGGGAGCTGTTTTTT. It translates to CSARETGTGGSSGELFF.

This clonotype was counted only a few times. The CDR3 is CASSPGLVLTDTQYF. CDR3 DNA sequence: TGTGCCAGTAGTCCCGGACTAGTACTCACAGATACGCAGTATTTT. The V gene is TRBV19, the J gene TRBJ2-3, with 7 bases fitting TRBD2. The ends lost 5 bases at V and 2 bases at J; junction bases unmatched: 7. The germline gives CDR1 LNHDA, CDR2 SQIVND (reference sequence). The CDR3 has 15 amino acids.

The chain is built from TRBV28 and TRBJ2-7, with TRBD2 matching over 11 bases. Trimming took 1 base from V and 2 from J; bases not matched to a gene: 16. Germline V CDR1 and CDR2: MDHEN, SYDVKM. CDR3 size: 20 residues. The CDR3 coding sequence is TGTGCCAGCAGTTTATTAATCCCGCAAGTACTAGCGGGAGCAACCTACGAGCAGTACTTC. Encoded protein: CASSLLIPQVLAGATYEQYF. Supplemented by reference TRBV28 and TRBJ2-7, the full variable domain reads DVKVTQSSRYLVKRTGEKVFLECVQDMDHENMFWYRQDPGLGLRLIYFSYDVKMKEKGDIPEGYSVSREKKERFSLILESASTNQTSMYLCASSLLIPQVLAGATYEQYFGPGTRLTVT.

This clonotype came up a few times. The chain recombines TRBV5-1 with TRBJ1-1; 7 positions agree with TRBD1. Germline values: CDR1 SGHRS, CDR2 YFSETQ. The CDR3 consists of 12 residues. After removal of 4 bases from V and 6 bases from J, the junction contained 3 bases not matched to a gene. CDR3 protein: CASSGDRAEAFF. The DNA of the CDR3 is TGCGCCAGCAGCGGGGACAGAGCTGAAGCTTTCTTT.

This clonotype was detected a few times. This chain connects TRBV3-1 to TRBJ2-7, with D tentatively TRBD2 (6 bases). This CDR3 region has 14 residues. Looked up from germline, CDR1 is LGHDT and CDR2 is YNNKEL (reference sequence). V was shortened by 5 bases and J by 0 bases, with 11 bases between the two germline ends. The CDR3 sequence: CASSSIAASYEQYF. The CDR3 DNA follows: TGTGCCAGCAGCTCTATAGCGGCCTCCTACGAGCAGTACTTC.

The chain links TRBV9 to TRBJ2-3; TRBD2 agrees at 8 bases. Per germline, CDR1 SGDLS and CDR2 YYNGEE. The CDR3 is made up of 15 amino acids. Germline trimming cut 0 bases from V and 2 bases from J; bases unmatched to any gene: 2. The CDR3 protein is CASSVVAGLTDTQYF. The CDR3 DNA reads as TGTGCCAGCAGCGTAGTAGCGGGACTCACAGATACGCAGTATTTT. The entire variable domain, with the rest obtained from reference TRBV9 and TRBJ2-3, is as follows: DSGVTQTPKHLITATGQRVTLRCSPRSGDLSVYWYQQSLDQGLQFLIQYYNGEERAKGNILERFSAQQFPDLHSELNLSSLELGDSALYFCASSVVAGLTDTQYFGPGTRLTVL.

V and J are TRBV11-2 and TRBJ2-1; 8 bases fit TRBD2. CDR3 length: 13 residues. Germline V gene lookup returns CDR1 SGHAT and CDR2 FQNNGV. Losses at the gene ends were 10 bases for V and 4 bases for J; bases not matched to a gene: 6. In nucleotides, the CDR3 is TGTGCCACTGCGGGAGGCCGATACAATGAGCAGTTCTTC. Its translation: CATAGGRYNEQFF.

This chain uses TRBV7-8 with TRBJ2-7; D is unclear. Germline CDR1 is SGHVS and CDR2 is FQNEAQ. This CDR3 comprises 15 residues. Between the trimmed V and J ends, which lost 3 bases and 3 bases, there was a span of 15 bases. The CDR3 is CASSFQEVLFYEQYF. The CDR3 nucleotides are TGTGCCAGCAGCTTCCAGGAAGTGCTTTTCTACGAGCAGTACTTC.

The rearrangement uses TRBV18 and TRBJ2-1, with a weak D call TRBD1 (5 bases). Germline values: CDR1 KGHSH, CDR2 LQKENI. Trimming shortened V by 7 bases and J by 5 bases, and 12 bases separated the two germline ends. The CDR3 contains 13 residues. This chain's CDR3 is CASWNDSNNEQFF. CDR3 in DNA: TGTGCCAGCTGGAACGACAGCAACAATGAGCAGTTCTTC.

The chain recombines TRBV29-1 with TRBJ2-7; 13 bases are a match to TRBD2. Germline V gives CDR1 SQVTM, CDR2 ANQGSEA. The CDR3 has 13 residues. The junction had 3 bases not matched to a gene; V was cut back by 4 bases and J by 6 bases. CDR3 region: CSVGTSGGGEQYF. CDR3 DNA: TGCAGCGTTGGGACTAGCGGGGGAGGCGAGCAGTACTTC.

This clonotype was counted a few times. CDR3 residues: CASSSTLAGARETQYF. The CDR3 bases are TGCGCCAGCAGCTCAACTTTAGCGGGGGCCCGGGAGACCCAGTACTTC. This chain uses TRBV5-1 with TRBJ2-5; 9 bases map to TRBD2. Germline V gives CDR1 SGHRS, CDR2 YFSETQ. The CDR3 contains 16 residues. The trim removed 3 bases at V and 5 bases at J, leaving 11 bases unmatched.

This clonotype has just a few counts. CDR3 in amino acids: CASSQGQGSTGNTIYF. For the CDR3, the DNA is TGTGCCAGCAGCCAGGGACAGGGGAGCACTGGAAACACCATATATTTT. The rearrangement uses TRBV11-2 and TRBJ1-3; 10 bases match TRBD1. Per the germline V gene, CDR1 is SGHAT and CDR2 is FQNNGV. V gave up 5 bases and J gave up 2 bases; unmatched junction bases: 6. This CDR3 contains 16 residues.

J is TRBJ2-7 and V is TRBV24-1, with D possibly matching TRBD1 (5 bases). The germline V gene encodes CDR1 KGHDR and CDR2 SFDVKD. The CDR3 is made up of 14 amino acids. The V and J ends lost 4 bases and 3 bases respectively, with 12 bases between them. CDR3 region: CATSDPRQIYEQYF. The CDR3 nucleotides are TGTGCCACCAGTGACCCCCGACAGATCTACGAGCAGTACTTC.

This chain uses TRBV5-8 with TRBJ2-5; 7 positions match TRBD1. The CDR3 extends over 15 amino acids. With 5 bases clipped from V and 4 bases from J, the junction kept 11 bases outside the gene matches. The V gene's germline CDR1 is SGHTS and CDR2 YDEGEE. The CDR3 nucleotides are TGTGCCAGCAGTTTCTACAGGGGAGTGGGAGAGACCCAGTACTTC. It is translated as CASSFYRGVGETQYF.

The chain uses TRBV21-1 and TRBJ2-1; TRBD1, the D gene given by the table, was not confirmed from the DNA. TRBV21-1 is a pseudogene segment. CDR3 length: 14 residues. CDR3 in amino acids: CASSITAYGGEQFF. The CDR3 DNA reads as TGTGCCAGCAGCATCACAGCGTACGGGGGTGAGCAGTTCTTC.

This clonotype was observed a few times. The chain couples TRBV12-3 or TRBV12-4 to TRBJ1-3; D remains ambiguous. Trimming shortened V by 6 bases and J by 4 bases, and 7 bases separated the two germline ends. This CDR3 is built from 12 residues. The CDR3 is CASSLKGNTIYF. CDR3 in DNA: TGTGCCAGCAGCCTTAAAGGAAACACCATATATTTT.

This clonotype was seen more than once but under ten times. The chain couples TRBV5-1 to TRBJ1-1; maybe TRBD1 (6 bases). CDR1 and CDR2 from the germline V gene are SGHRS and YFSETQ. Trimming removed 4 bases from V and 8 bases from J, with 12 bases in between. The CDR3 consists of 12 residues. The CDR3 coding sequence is TGCGCCAGCAGCCATTCCGGGACAGAAGCTTTCTTT. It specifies CASSHSGTEAFF.